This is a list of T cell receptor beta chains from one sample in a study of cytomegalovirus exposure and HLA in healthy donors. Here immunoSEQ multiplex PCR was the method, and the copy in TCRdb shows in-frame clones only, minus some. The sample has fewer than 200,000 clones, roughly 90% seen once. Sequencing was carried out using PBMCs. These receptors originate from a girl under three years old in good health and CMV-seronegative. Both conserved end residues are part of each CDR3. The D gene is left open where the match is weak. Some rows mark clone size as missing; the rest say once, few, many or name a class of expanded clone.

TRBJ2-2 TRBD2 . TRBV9 CASSVSSGGAGTGELFF TGTGCCAGCAGCGTGTCTAGCGGGGGGGCGGGGACCGGGGAGCTGTTTTTT
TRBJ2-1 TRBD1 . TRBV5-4 CASRSGTAYNEQFF TGTGCCAGCAGGTCCGGGACAGCCTACAATGAGCAGTTCTTC
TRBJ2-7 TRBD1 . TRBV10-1 CASSVRTGGEQYF TGCGCCAGCAGTGTCAGGACAGGGGGCGAGCAGTACTTC
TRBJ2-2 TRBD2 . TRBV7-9 CSSSLAVRGSNTGELFF TGTTCCAGCAGCTTAGCGGTGCGGGGGAGTAACACCGGGGAGCTGTTTTTT
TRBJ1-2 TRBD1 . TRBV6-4 CASRGDRAHGYTF TGTGCCAGCAGGGGGGACAGGGCCCATGGCTACACCTTC
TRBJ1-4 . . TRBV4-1 CASSPGGFKLFF TGCGCCAGCTCCCCGGGGGGATTTAAACTGTTTTTT
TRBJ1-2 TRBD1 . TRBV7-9 CASSLAGQGGYGYTF TGTGCCAGCAGCTTAGCAGGACAGGGTGGCTATGGCTACACCTTC
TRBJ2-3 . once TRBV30 CACNSDTQYF TGTGCCTGTAACTCAGATACGCAGTATTTT
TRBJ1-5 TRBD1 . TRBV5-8 CASRATGGVQPQHF TGTGCCAGCAGGGCAACAGGGGGCGTTCAGCCCCAGCATTTT
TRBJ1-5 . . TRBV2 CASSEFYSNQPQHF TGTGCCAGCAGTGAGTTTTATAGCAATCAGCCCCAGCATTTT
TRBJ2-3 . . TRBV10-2 CASRLTDTQYF TGCGCCAGCAGACTCACAGATACGCAGTATTTT
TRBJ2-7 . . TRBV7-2 CASSLVQGSYEQYF TGTGCCAGCAGCTTAGTTCAGGGGTCCTACGAGCAGTACTTC
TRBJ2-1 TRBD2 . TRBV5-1 CASSWGLAETYNEQFF TGCGCCAGCAGCTGGGGACTAGCCGAAACTTACAATGAGCAGTTCTTC
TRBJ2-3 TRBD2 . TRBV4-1 CASSQGTSVADTQYF TGCGCCAGCAGCCAAGGTACTAGCGTCGCAGATACGCAGTATTTT
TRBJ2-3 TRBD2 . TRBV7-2 CASSFTQLAGDTQYF TGTGCCAGCAGCTTCACCCAATTAGCGGGAGATACGCAGTATTTT
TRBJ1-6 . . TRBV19 CASSIIRQSYSPLHF TGTGCCAGTAGTATAATACGACAGTCTTATTCACCCCTCCACTTT
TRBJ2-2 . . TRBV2 CASSRDTGELFF TGTGCCAGCAGCCGGGACACCGGGGAGCTGTTTTTT
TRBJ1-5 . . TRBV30 CACLTDQPQHF TGTGCCTGCCTGACAGACCAGCCCCAGCATTTT
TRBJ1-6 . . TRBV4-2 CASSQEEGNHNSPLHF TGTGCCAGCAGCCAAGAGGAGGGTAATCATAATTCACCCCTCCACTTT
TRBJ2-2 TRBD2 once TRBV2 CASSVRPSGRSGTGELFF TGTGCCAGCAGTGTACGACCTAGCGGGAGGTCGGGCACCGGGGAGCTGTTTTTT
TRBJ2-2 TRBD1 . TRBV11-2 CASSSLRDRGYRELFF TGTGCCAGCAGCTCGCTCCGGGACAGGGGGTACCGGGAGCTGTTTTTT
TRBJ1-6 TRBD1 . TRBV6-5 CASSADRLRSPLHF TGTGCCAGCAGTGCGGACAGGTTACGATCACCCCTCCACTTT
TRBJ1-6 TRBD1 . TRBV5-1 CASSPGQVNSPLHF TGCGCCAGCAGCCCGGGACAGGTCAATTCACCCCTCCACTTT
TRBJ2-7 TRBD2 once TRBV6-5 CASSYWNSGSYEQYF TGTGCCAGCAGTTACTGGAATAGCGGGAGCTACGAGCAGTACTTC
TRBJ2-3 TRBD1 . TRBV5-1 CASSQGTGTDTQYF TGCGCCAGCAGCCAAGGGACAGGGACAGATACGCAGTATTTT
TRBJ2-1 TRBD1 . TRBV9 CASSAEDRSYNEQFF TGTGCCAGCAGCGCAGAGGACAGGTCCTACAATGAGCAGTTCTTC
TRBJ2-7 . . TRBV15 CATSRDGGSAYEQYF TGTGCCACCAGCAGAGATGGGGGGAGCGCCTACGAGCAGTACTTC
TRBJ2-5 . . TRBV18 CASSPTSGGGQETQYF TGTGCCAGCTCACCAACCTCAGGAGGCGGGCAAGAGACCCAGTACTTC
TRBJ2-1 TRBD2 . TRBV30 CAWDYSRTSGGINEQFF TGTGCCTGGGATTACTCCCGGACTAGCGGGGGGATAAATGAGCAGTTCTTC
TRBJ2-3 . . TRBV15 CATSRGGTDSTDTQYF TGTGCCACCAGCAGAGGCGGGACCGACAGCACAGATACGCAGTATTTT
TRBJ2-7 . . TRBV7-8 CASSLVVVQDEQYF TGTGCCAGCAGCTTAGTGGTAGTTCAGGACGAGCAGTACTTC
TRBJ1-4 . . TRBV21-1 CASSPDRGWVEKLFF TGTGCCAGCAGCCCTGACAGGGGCTGGGTAGAAAAACTGTTTTTT
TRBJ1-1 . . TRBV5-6 CASSLAFAGEVNTEAFF TGTGCCAGCAGCTTGGCATTCGCAGGGGAAGTGAACACTGAAGCTTTCTTT
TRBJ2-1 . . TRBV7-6 CASSSGMLGWEVGNEQFF TGTGCCAGCAGCTCGGGGATGTTGGGTTGGGAGGTGGGCAATGAGCAGTTCTTC
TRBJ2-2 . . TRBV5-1 CASSFRSWRLNTGELFF TGCGCCAGCAGCTTTCGGTCGTGGCGGTTGAACACCGGGGAGCTGTTTTTT
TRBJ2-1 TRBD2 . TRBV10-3 CAISEKGLAAYNEQFF TGTGCCATCAGTGAGAAGGGACTAGCGGCTTACAATGAGCAGTTCTTC
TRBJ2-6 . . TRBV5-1 CASNLQGDSGANVLTF TGCGCCAGCAACCTACAGGGCGACTCTGGGGCCAACGTCCTGACTTTC
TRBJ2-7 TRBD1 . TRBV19 CASSIGDSDYEQYF TGTGCCAGTAGTATTGGGGACAGTGACTACGAGCAGTACTTC
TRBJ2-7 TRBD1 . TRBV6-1 CASSPIDRVYEQYF TGTGCCAGCAGCCCCATCGACAGGGTTTACGAGCAGTACTTC
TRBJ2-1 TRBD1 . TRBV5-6 CASSYRDRDYNEQFF TGTGCCAGCAGCTACCGGGACAGGGACTACAATGAGCAGTTCTTC
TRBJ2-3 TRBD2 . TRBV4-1 CASSQLLAGGPIIADTQYF TGCGCCAGCAGCCAACTACTAGCGGGGGGGCCAATTATCGCAGATACGCAGTATTTT
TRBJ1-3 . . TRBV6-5 CASSWNRQSGNTIYF TGTGCCAGCAGTTGGAACAGACAATCTGGAAACACCATATATTTT
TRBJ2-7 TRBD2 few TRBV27 CASSLSGTSGRYEQYF TGTGCCAGCAGTTTATCCGGGACTAGCGGCCGCTACGAGCAGTACTTC